These 16 T cell receptor beta chains were all obtained from the same sample, sequenced in a study of PD-1 blockade in classical Hodgkin lymphoma. Time point noted: cycle 4 day 1 (C4D1), after five to seven weeks of nivolumab. Every single patient, without exception, relapsed after autologous stem cell transplantation, and brentuximab vedotin exposure varied. The table came from immunoSEQ multiplex PCR; TCRdb's copy has only in-frame clones and leaves some out. The sample has around 65,000 clones, roughly 87% seen once. The specimen was peripheral blood mononuclear cells (PBMCs), collected before the fourth cycle of nivolumab. These receptors were collected from a human donor with classical Hodgkin lymphoma.

V usage is TRBV5-4 and J usage is TRBJ1-1, with TRBD1 as a possible D gene (5 bases). Trimming stripped 4 bases from V and 4 bases from J, with 14 bases between. This CDR3 has 14 amino acids. From germline, CDR1 is SGHNT and CDR2 YYREEE (reference sequence). CDR3 sequence (DNA): TGTGCCAGCAGCCGTAAGGGGTCTGGCACTGAAGCTTTCTTT. Its protein is CASSRKGSGTEAFF.

The gene calls are TRBV28 and TRBJ2-2; 11 bases match TRBD2. Germline-derived CDR1 and CDR2 are MDHEN and SYDVKM. The junction had 10 bases not matched to a gene; V was cut back by 10 bases and J by 6 bases. The CDR3 runs 15 residues. In nucleotides, the CDR3 is TGTGCCACCCGGGATAGCGGGGGGGCCTCCGGGGAGCTGTTTTTT. This codes for CATRDSGGASGELFF.

The CDR3 nucleotides read TGTGCCAGTACCCTTGAGTGGGGTAGGGACACCGGGGAGCTGTTTTTT. Translating gives CASTLEWGRDTGELFF. V and J are TRBV19 and TRBJ2-2; D gene ambiguous. Germline CDR1 reads LNHDA; CDR2 reads SQIVND (reference sequence). This CDR3 has 16 amino acids. V gave up 7 bases and J gave up 3 bases, with 18 bases separating them.

This rearrangement joins TRBV5-1 to TRBJ2-5; D gene ambiguous. Trimming took 2 bases from V and 2 from J, leaving 1 base between them. The CDR3 has 11 residues. Looked up from germline, CDR1 is SGHRS and CDR2 is YFSETQ. Here the CDR3 DNA reads TGCGCCAGCAGCTTTCAAGAGACCCAGTACTTC. It translates to CASSFQETQYF. Looking up the rest from reference TRBV5-1 and TRBJ2-5 gives the full variable domain: KAGVTQTPRYLIKTRGQQVTLSCSPISGHRSVSWYQQTPGQGLQFLFEYFSETQRNKGNFPGRFSGRQFSNSRSEMNVSTLELGDSALYLCASSFQETQYFGPGTRLLVL.

V and J are TRBV5-1 and TRBJ2-1, with unresolved D. The CDR3 extends over 13 amino acids. V was cut by 0 bases and J by 13 bases, with 14 bases left in between. From germline, CDR1 is SGHRS and CDR2 YFSETQ. The CDR3 DNA follows: TGCGCCAGCAGCTTGGGGGGTACCTTAACCCAGTTCTTC. Amino acids: CASSLGGTLTQFF.

This clone has only one observation. J is TRBJ2-2 and V is TRBV5-1, with D unresolved. The V gene lost 6 bases and the J gene lost 0 bases, with 9 bases spanning the gap. CDR3 length equals 14 residues. From germline, CDR1 is SGHRS and CDR2 YFSETQ. DNA for the CDR3: TGCGCCAGCAAAACGAATGCGAACACCGGGGAGCTGTTTTTT. The encoded protein is CASKTNANTGELFF.

The CDR3 region is CASSLGQFQETQYF. The CDR3 DNA reads as TGCGCCAGCAGCTTGGGACAATTCCAAGAGACCCAGTACTTC. The chain links TRBV5-1 to TRBJ2-5, with unresolved D. V dropped 0 bases and J dropped 1 base, with 7 bases sitting between them. This CDR3 has 14 residues. CDR1 and CDR2 (germline): SGHRS, YFSETQ.

The chain combines TRBV5-1 with TRBJ1-4; maybe TRBD1 (5 bases). The CDR3 spans 15 residues. Deletions cut 0 bases from V and 5 bases from J, with 11 bases between. Germline-derived CDR1 and CDR2 are SGHRS and YFSETQ. The CDR3 region is CASSLAGTKNEKLFF. For the CDR3, the DNA is TGCGCCAGCAGCTTGGCCGGGACGAAGAATGAAAAACTGTTTTTT.

The chain couples TRBV28 to TRBJ2-6; no clear D. V lost 6 bases to trimming and J lost 0 bases, with 15 bases between them. The CDR3 has 17 amino acids. Germline V gene data show CDR1 as MDHEN and CDR2 as SYDVKM. The CDR3 protein is CASSLGLQNSGANVLTF. DNA for the CDR3: TGTGCCAGCAGCCTCGGGCTCCAAAACTCTGGGGCCAACGTCCTGACTTTC.

This chain links TRBV7-9 with TRBJ2-2; D possibly corresponds to TRBD2 (5 bases). The CDR3 extends over 15 amino acids. Trimming removed 4 bases from V and 6 bases from J, with 15 bases in between. In germline, CDR1 is SEHNR, CDR2 FQNEAQ (reference sequence). The CDR3 DNA is TGTGCCAGCAGCTACGAGGGCGGTTGGTCCGGGGAGCTGTTTTTT. Protein sequence: CASSYEGGWSGELFF. Complete variable domain (other parts from reference TRBV7-9 and TRBJ2-2): DTGVSQNPRHKITKRGQNVTFRCDPISEHNRLYWYRQTLGQGPEFLTYFQNEAQLEKSRLLSDRFSAERPKGSFSTLEIQRTEQGDSAMYLCASSYEGGWSGELFFGEGSRLTVL.

The chain joins TRBV28 to TRBJ2-3; unclear D gene. The CDR3 is 13 residues long. Trimming pared 5 bases from V and 6 bases from J, leaving 12 bases between. In germline, CDR1 is MDHEN, CDR2 SYDVKM. The DNA of the CDR3 is TGTGCCAGCAGTCCCTGGGGTGAGGATACGCAGTATTTT. This codes for CASSPWGEDTQYF.

This chain links TRBV5-1 with TRBJ1-2; no definite D call. Per germline, CDR1 SGHRS and CDR2 YFSETQ. V lost 3 bases and J 8 bases, leaving 14 bases between the germline ends. This CDR3 has 13 residues. The CDR3 bases are TGCGCCAGCAGCTATGAGCGGTCTAGAGGCTACACCTTC. It codes for CASSYERSRGYTF.

The chain links TRBV15 to TRBJ2-7; 8 nucleotides agree with TRBD1. The CDR3 length is 15 residues. Germline V gene data show CDR1 as LNHNV and CDR2 as YYDKDF (reference sequence). The trim removed 1 base at V and 2 bases at J, leaving 4 bases unmatched. The CDR3 DNA follows: TGTGCCACCAGCAGAGGACGGACAGGGACCTACGAGCAGTACTTC. Its protein product is CATSRGRTGTYEQYF.

The rearrangement links TRBV7-9 to TRBJ1-3, with D tentatively TRBD1 (5 bases). The CDR3 is 14 residues long. V gave up 5 bases and J gave up 4 bases, with 12 bases separating them. Germline values: CDR1 SEHNR, CDR2 FQNEAQ (reference sequence). The CDR3 here is CASSRLGDGNTIYF. In nucleotides, the CDR3 is TGTGCCAGCAGCCGACTGGGGGACGGAAACACCATATATTTT.

The chain employs TRBV29-1 and TRBJ2-3; 9 bases map to TRBD1. J was trimmed by 1 base and V by 5 bases; bases with no gene match: 7. CDR1 and CDR2 (germline): SQVTM, ANQGSEA. This CDR3 region has 15 residues. The CDR3 here is CSVRPGQGGTDTQYF. DNA for the CDR3: TGCAGCGTTAGGCCGGGACAGGGTGGCACAGATACGCAGTATTTT.

In DNA form, the CDR3 reads TGTGCCAGCAGCCTCTGGACAGGGGTAGATTCACCCCTCCACTTT. Translation gives CASSLWTGVDSPLHF. This rearrangement joins TRBV14 to TRBJ1-6, with 9 bases fitting TRBD1. The CDR3 is 15 amino acids. Losses at the gene ends were 4 bases for V and 8 bases for J; bases not matched to a gene: 6. Germline V gene lookup returns CDR1 SGHDN and CDR2 FVKESK.